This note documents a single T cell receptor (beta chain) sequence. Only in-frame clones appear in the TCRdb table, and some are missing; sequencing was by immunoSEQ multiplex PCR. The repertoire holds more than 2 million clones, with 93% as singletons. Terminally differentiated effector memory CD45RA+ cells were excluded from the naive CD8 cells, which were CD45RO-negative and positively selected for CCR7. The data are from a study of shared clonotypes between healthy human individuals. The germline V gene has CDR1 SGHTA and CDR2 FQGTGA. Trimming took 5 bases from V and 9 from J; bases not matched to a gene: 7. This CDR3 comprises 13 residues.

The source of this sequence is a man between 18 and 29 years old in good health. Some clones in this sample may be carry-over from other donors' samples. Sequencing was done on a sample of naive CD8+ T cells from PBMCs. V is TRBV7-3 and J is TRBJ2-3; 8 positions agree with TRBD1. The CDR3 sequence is CASSPVDRGTQYF. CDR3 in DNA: TGTGCCAGCAGCCCAGTAGACAGGGGAACGCAGTATTTT.